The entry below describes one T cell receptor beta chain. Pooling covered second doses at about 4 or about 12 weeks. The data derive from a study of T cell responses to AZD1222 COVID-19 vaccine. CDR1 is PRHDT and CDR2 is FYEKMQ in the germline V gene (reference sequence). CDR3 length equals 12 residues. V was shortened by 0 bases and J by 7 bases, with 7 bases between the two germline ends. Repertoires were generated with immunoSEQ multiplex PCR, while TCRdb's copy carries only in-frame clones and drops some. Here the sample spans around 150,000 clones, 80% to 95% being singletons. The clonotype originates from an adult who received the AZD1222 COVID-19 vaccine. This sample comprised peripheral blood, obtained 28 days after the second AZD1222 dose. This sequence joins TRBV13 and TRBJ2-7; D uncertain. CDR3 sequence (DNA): TGTGCCAGCAGCTTAGGTCCGGAAGAGCAGTACTTC. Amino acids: CASSLGPEEQYF.